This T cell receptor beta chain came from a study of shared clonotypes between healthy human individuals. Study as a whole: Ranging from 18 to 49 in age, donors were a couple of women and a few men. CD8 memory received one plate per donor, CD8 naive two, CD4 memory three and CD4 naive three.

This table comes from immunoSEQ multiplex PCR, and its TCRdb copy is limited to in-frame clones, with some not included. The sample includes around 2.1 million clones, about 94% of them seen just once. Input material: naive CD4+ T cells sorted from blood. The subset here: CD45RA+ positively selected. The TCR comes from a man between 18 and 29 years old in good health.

DNA of the CDR3: TGTGCCAGCAGCCTGGGACAGCCCACAGATACGCAGTATTTT. Translated: CASSLGQPTDTQYF. The rearrangement links TRBV5-4 to TRBJ2-3; 7 nucleotides line up with TRBD1. The germline V gene has CDR1 SGHNT and CDR2 YYREEE (reference sequence). The CDR3 has 14 amino acids. V gave up 4 bases and J gave up 2 bases; unmatched junction bases: 4.